This is a list of T cell receptor beta chains from one sample in a study of circulating and synovial CD4+ cells in juvenile arthritis. Assay: immunoSEQ multiplex PCR; the TCRdb copy retains only in-frame clones and omits some. The sample consists of tens of thousands of clones, 93% of them appearing once. Material for sequencing was CD4+ T cells from blood. These receptors all stem from a human donor with juvenile idiopathic arthritis. Both conserved end residues are part of each CDR3. A D gene is named only where the DNA matches it firmly. Clone size appears in some rows only: once, few, many, or a class for an expanded clone.

-,TRBV5-1,TRBJ2-1,TRBD2,CASSLVSGRSYNEQFF,TGCGCCAGCAGCTTGGTTAGCGGGAGGTCCTACAATGAGCAGTTCTTC
-,TRBV27,TRBJ2-1,TRBD2,CASSPTGGAGSYNEQFF,TGTGCCAGCAGTCCCACGGGGGGAGCGGGCAGCTACAATGAGCAGTTCTTC
-,TRBV28,TRBJ2-1,TRBD2,CASRTGLAGRQFF,TGTGCCAGCAGAACGGGACTAGCGGGACGGCAGTTCTTC
once,TRBV5-1,TRBJ2-1,TRBD2,CASSLGGSSGGDNEQFF,TGCGCCAGCAGCTTGGGAGGGAGTAGCGGGGGGGACAATGAGCAGTTCTTC
-,TRBV10-1,TRBJ2-2,TRBD2,CASSDTSGENTGELFF,TGCGCCAGCAGTGATACTAGCGGAGAGAACACCGGGGAGCTGTTTTTT
-,TRBV11-3,TRBJ1-1,TRBD1,CASSLTTGGRNTEAFF,TGTGCCAGCAGCCTCACCACAGGGGGCCGTAACACTGAAGCTTTCTTT
-,TRBV4-1,TRBJ2-3,-,CASSQDRRDRTDTQYF,TGCGCCAGCAGCCAAGACCGGCGGGACCGCACAGATACGCAGTATTTT
-,TRBV18,TRBJ1-1,-,CASSPRQGNTEAFF,TGTGCCAGCTCACCACGGCAGGGGAACACTGAAGCTTTCTTT
-,TRBV27,TRBJ2-7,-,CASSFSQGYEQYF,TGTGCCAGCAGTTTTTCACAGGGCTACGAGCAGTACTTC
-,TRBV28,TRBJ1-3,-,CASRLATGGKSGNTIYF,TGTGCCAGCAGACTGGCCACGGGGGGAAAGTCTGGAAACACCATATATTTT
-,TRBV30,TRBJ2-7,TRBD1,CAWTFRDRVVYEQYF,TGTGCCTGGACCTTCAGGGACAGGGTGGTCTACGAGCAGTACTTC
-,TRBV2,TRBJ2-1,TRBD2,CASSEGPTSGRKNEQFF,TGTGCCAGCAGTGAAGGACCTACTAGCGGGAGAAAGAATGAGCAGTTCTTC
-,TRBV19,TRBJ1-2,-,CASSTRSYGYTF,TGTGCCAGTAGTACCCGGTCATATGGCTACACCTTC
-,TRBV18,TRBJ1-5,TRBD1,CASSPPGQGISGNQPQHF,TGTGCCAGCTCACCACCCGGACAGGGGATTTCGGGCAATCAGCCCCAGCATTTT
-,TRBV10-3,TRBJ2-1,TRBD1,CAIGTGYGNEQFF,TGTGCCATCGGGACAGGGTACGGAAATGAGCAGTTCTTC
-,TRBV5-1,TRBJ1-2,TRBD1,CASGGQGINYGYTF,TGCGCCAGCGGAGGACAGGGGATCAACTATGGCTACACCTTC
-,TRBV30,TRBJ1-2,-,CAWSFRRTHGYTF,TGTGCCTGGAGTTTCCGGAGGACCCATGGCTACACCTTC
few,TRBV19,TRBJ2-1,TRBD2,CASRKLAGGSQFF,TGTGCCAGTAGAAAACTAGCGGGAGGGTCGCAGTTCTTC
-,TRBV6-5,TRBJ2-7,-,CASSFSGQTYEQYF,TGTGCCAGCAGCTTCAGCGGGCAAACCTACGAGCAGTACTTC
-,TRBV11-1,TRBJ2-7,TRBD2,CASSPRTSGAYEQYF,TGTGCCAGCAGCCCCCGGACTAGCGGGGCCTACGAGCAGTACTTC
-,TRBV2,TRBJ1-4,-,CASSASPPWGGANEKLFF,TGTGCCAGCAGTGCTAGTCCTCCGTGGGGGGGCGCTAATGAAAAACTGTTTTTT
few,TRBV4-1,TRBJ1-4,TRBD1,CASSQEGTGESEKLFF,TGCGCCAGCAGCCAAGAGGGGACAGGGGAGAGTGAAAAACTGTTTTTT
-,TRBV4-1,TRBJ2-4,TRBD1,CASSQGQGGSKNIQYF,TGCGCCAGCAGCCAAGGACAGGGGGGATCCAAAAACATTCAGTACTTC
once,TRBV14,TRBJ2-7,TRBD1,CASSPSGQGTHEQYF,TGTGCCAGCAGCCCGTCGGGACAGGGGACCCACGAGCAGTACTTC
-,TRBV6-6,TRBJ2-5,-,CASSPTRGVDETQYF,TGTGCCAGCAGTCCCACCAGGGGCGTGGACGAGACCCAGTACTTC
-,TRBV28,TRBJ1-2,TRBD1,CASSARQGYGYTF,TGTGCCAGCAGTGCCCGACAGGGGTATGGCTACACCTTC
-,TRBV18,TRBJ1-1,TRBD1,CASSPLAGGANTEAFF,TGTGCCAGCTCACCACTCGCAGGGGGCGCGAACACTGAAGCTTTCTTT
-,TRBV18,TRBJ1-2,-,CASSPYGGGDGYTF,TGTGCCAGCTCACCCTATGGGGGGGGCGATGGCTACACCTTC
-,TRBV2,TRBJ1-6,TRBD1,CASSVVGTGGNSYNSPLHF,TGTGCCAGCAGTGTGGTCGGGACAGGGGGCAACTCCTATAATTCACCCCTCCACTTT